Below, 3 T cell receptor beta chains from the same sample are listed, as sequenced in a study of cytomegalovirus exposure and HLA in healthy donors. 60 Vbeta and 13 Jbeta primers were used in PCR. Assay: immunoSEQ multiplex PCR; the TCRdb copy retains only in-frame clones and omits some. The sample yields tens of thousands of clones, around 75% seen once. The sequenced material came from PBMCs. All receptors derive from a man aged 50 to 60 in good health and CMV-seropositive.

The chain is built from TRBV2 and TRBJ1-5; D might be TRBD1 (6 bases). In germline, CDR1 is SNHLY, CDR2 FYNNEI. The CDR3 spans 14 residues. Deletions cut 6 bases from V and 3 bases from J, with 12 bases between. CDR3 DNA sequence: TGTGCCAGCAGCGAACAGGGCCCCAATCAGCCCCAGCATTTT. Its protein is CASSEQGPNQPQHF.

The rearrangement links TRBV6-5 to TRBJ2-1; TRBD2 is a possible D gene (5 bases). The CDR3 has 16 residues. CDR1 MNHEY and CDR2 SVGAGI come from the germline V gene. The V end was cut by 0 bases, the J end by 0 bases, with 9 bases between. The CDR3 region is CASSYSLVLSYNEQFF. CDR3 in DNA: TGTGCCAGCAGTTACTCACTAGTGCTCTCCTACAATGAGCAGTTCTTC.

This chain joins TRBV6-5 and TRBJ1-3, with 7 bases aligning to TRBD1. The germline V gene encodes CDR1 MNHEY and CDR2 SVGAGI. The V segment lost 7 bases and the J segment 10 bases; nucleotides outside the gene matches: 13. The CDR3 is 14 amino acids. The CDR3 DNA reads TGTGCCAGCATCCAGGACAGGCTCCTTGAAACCATATATTTT. It yields the protein CASIQDRLLETIYF.